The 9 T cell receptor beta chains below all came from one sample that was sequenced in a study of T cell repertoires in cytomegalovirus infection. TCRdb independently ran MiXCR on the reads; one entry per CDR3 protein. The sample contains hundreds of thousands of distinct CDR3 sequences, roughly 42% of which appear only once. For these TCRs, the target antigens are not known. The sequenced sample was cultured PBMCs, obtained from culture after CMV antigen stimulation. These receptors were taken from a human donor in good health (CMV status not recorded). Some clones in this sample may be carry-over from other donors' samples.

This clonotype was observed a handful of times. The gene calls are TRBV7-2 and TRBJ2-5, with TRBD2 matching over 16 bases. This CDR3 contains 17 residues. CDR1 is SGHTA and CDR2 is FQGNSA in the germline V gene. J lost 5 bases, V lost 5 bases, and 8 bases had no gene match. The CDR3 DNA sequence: TGTGCCAGCAGCCCACCGGGACTAGCGGGAGGGGGGGAGACCCAGTACTTC. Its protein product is CASSPPGLAGGGETQYF.

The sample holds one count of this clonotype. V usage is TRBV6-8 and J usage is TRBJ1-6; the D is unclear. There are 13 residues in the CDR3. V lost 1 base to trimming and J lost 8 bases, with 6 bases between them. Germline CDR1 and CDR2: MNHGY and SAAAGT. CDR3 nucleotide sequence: TGTGCCAGCAGTTACTGGGAAGATTCACCCCTCCACTTT. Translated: CASSYWEDSPLHF.

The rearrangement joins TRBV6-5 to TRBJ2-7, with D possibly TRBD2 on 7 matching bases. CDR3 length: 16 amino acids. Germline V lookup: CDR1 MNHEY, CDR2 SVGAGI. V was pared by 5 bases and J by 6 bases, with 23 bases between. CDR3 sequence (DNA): TGTGCCAGCAGTCAGGGGCCTTGGCGGGAGTGGTCCGAGCAGTACTTC. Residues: CASSQGPWREWSEQYF.

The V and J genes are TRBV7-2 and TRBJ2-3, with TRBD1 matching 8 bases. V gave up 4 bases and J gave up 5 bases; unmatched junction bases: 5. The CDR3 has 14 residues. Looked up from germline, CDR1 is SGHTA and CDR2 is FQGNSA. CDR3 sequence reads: CASSSGQGKDTQYF. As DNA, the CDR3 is TGTGCCAGCAGCTCCGGACAGGGCAAAGATACGCAGTATTTT.

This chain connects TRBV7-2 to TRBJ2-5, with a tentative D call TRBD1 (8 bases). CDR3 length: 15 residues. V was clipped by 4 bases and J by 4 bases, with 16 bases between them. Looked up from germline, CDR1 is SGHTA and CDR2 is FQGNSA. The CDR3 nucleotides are TGTGCCAGCAGCTACGACAGGGGAGGGGCAGAGACCCAGTACTTC. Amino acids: CASSYDRGGAETQYF.

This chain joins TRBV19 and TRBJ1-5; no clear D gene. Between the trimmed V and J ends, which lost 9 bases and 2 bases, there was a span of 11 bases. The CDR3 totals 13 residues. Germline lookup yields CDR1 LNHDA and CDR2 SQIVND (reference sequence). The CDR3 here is CASQRRGNQPQHF. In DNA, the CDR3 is TGTGCCAGCCAACGACGGGGCAATCAGCCCCAGCATTTT.

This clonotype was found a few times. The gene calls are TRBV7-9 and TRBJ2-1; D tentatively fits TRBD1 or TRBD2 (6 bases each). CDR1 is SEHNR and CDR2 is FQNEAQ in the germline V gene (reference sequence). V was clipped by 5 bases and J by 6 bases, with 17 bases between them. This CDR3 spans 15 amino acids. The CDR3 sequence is CASSPAGARGNEQFF. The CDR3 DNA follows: TGTGCCAGCAGCCCAGCAGGGGCGCGGGGCAATGAGCAGTTCTTC.

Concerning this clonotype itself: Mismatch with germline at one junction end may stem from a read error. This CDR3 reads CATDTGDLF. The CDR3 nucleotides are TGTGCCACCGACACCGGGGACCTCTTC. The gene calls are TRBV2 and TRBJ2-7, with D perhaps TRBD1 or TRBD2 (5 bases each). The germline V gene encodes CDR1 SNHLY and CDR2 FYNNEI. The CDR3 extends over 9 amino acids.

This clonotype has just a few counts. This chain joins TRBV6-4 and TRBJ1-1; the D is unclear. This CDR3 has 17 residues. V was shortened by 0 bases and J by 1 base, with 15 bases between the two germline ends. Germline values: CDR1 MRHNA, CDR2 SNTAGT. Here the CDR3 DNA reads TGTGCCAGCAGTGACTCGAGTCTTCATATCCGGAACACTGAAGCTTTCTTT. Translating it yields CASSDSSLHIRNTEAFF.